This T cell receptor (beta chain) is from a study of shared clonotypes between healthy human individuals. Broader study findings: In general, naive subsets displayed greater estimated richness than memory subsets did.

The authors ran the assay at deep level. Template for every sorted-subset replicate PCR totaled about 0.2 ug DNA, 25,000 to 30,000 T cell genomes. The table came from immunoSEQ multiplex PCR; TCRdb's copy has only in-frame clones and leaves some out. The sample shows 2,500,000 or so clones, about 92% of them seen only once. The CDR3 loop spans 14 amino acids. Germline CDR1 SGHRS, CDR2 YFSETQ. Deletions cut 5 bases from V and 3 bases from J, with 12 bases between. Concerning this clone itself: Its specificity is not known.

This receptor was obtained from a man in his late teens or twenties in good health. V gene TRBV5-1 combines with J gene TRBJ1-3; D is unresolved. The sequencing input was naive CD4+ T cells sorted from blood. Subset described: CD45RA+ positively selected. The CDR3 sequence is CASSPPGFGNTIYF. The DNA for the CDR3 is TGCGCCAGCAGTCCCCCGGGTTTTGGAAACACCATATATTTT.